The T cell receptor beta chain described here comes from a study of PD-L1 blockade in urothelial cancer. Background on the study: Male sex and bladder-origin urothelial cancer were recorded for about 85% of the roughly 30 patients. Blood was evaluated 3 weeks (second dose) and 6 weeks after therapy began. Study findings and constraints: Stronger expansion of tumor-associated clones in blood at 3 weeks distinguished durable-benefit patients.

Sequencing was performed with immunoSEQ multiplex PCR; in TCRdb, only in-frame clones are kept and a portion is missing. The profile covers more than 85,000 clones, with around 90% appearing a single time and 2% to 2.5% taken by the ten largest. For this clone: Its cognate antigen is unknown.

The germline gives CDR1 SEHNR, CDR2 FQNEAQ (reference sequence). The ends were cut back, 2 bases at V and 8 bases at J, with 9 bases in the middle. CDR3 length: 13 amino acids. The time point is: pretreatment peripheral blood. The sample consisted of PBMCs, taken around atezolizumab (anti-PD-L1) treatment. The chain recombines TRBV7-9 with TRBJ1-4; D may be TRBD1 (5 bases). The source of this sequence is a man aged 55-75 years with urothelial cancer. CDR3 DNA sequence: TGTGCCAGCAGCTTACTTGGGGGGGAAAAACTGTTTTTT. Protein product: CASSLLGGEKLFF.